This paragraph covers one T cell receptor beta chain sequence. CDR3 length: 17 residues. Germline V gives CDR1 KGHSH, CDR2 LQKENI. Losses at the gene ends were 4 bases for V and 3 bases for J; bases not matched to a gene: 15. The assay was immunoSEQ multiplex PCR, and TCRdb's table has in-frame clones only and misses some. In the table there are over 2 million clones, roughly 94% of which are singletons. The source of the sample is a study of shared clonotypes between healthy human individuals. This sequence joins TRBV18 and TRBJ2-7; TRBD2 matches 7 bases. The clonotype comes from a man aged 18-30 years in good health. Sequences were obtained from naive CD4+ T cells sorted from blood. Subset meaning: CD45RA+ positively selected. CDR3 DNA: TGTGCCAGCTCACAGATCCTCAGTGGGGAGGGAGACTACGAGCAGTACTTC. This sequence encodes CASSQILSGEGDYEQYF.